The 7 T cell receptor beta chains listed next were all sequenced from one sample in a study of shared clonotypes between healthy human individuals. Assay used: immunoSEQ multiplex PCR; TCRdb lists only in-frame clones, some missing. The top ten clones hold 0.1% to 0.15% of a sample with about 2 million clones, 95% of them seen once. Sequenced sample: naive CD4+ T cells sorted from blood. Subset given: CD45RA+ positively selected. These TCRs come from a young man in good health.

The genes are TRBV19 and TRBJ2-7; no clear D. CDR1 and CDR2 from the germline V gene are LNHDA and SQIVND (reference sequence). The V end lost 5 bases, the J end lost 0 bases, and 11 bases lay between the germline ends. The CDR3 has 14 amino acids. The CDR3 region is CASSLQISSYEQYF. In nucleotides, the CDR3 is TGTGCCAGTAGTCTCCAAATCTCCTCCTACGAGCAGTACTTC.

The chain has TRBV11-2 and TRBJ2-7; no firm D call. V lost 1 base to trimming and J lost 0 bases, with 7 bases between them. The CDR3 runs to 14 residues. Germline CDR1 is SGHAT and CDR2 is FQNNGV. The CDR3 loop reads CASSLAGFSYEQYF. The CDR3 nucleotides read TGTGCCAGCAGCTTAGCGGGTTTCTCCTACGAGCAGTACTTC.

The CDR3 DNA reads as TGTGCCAGCAGCTTAGCGTCGACATTGAGCACAGATACGCAGTATTTT. Translated, it gives CASSLASTLSTDTQYF. V gene TRBV11-2 combines with J gene TRBJ2-3; D remains unclear. Per the germline V gene, CDR1 is SGHAT and CDR2 is FQNNGV. The CDR3 consists of 16 residues. Trimming removed 1 base from V and 0 bases from J, with 11 bases in between.

This chain links TRBV19 with TRBJ1-5; D may be TRBD1 (6 bases). The CDR3 runs 18 residues. The V gene lost 1 base and the J gene lost 0 bases, with 16 bases spanning the gap. Germline assignment: CDR1 LNHDA and CDR2 SQIVND (reference sequence). The DNA of the CDR3 is TGTGCCAGTAGTATAGGGGGGGCAGGGTCTTATAGCAATCAGCCCCAGCATTTT. Amino acids: CASSIGGAGSYSNQPQHF. Using reference TRBV19 and TRBJ1-5 for the parts outside the CDR3, the full variable domain is DGGITQSPKYLFRKEGQNVTLSCEQNLNHDAMYWYRQDPGQGLRLIYYSQIVNDFQKGDIAEGYSVSREKKESFPLTVTSAQKNPTAFYLCASSIGGAGSYSNQPQHFGDGTRLSIL.

V is TRBV29-1 and J is TRBJ2-2; D not certain. CDR3 length: 13 residues. Germline V gene data show CDR1 as SQVTM and CDR2 as ANQGSEA. V gave up 5 bases and J gave up 5 bases, with 12 bases separating them. CDR3 loop: CSVPGTDTGELFF. CDR3 DNA sequence: TGCAGCGTTCCTGGCACAGATACCGGGGAGCTGTTTTTT.

A word on this clone: Other DNA sequences from this sample encode an identical CDR3 as well. J is TRBJ2-5 and V is TRBV18, with unresolved D. Per the germline V gene, CDR1 is KGHSH and CDR2 is LQKENI. V lost 1 base and J lost 1, with 7 bases in between. This CDR3 comprises 14 residues. Written as DNA, the CDR3 is TGTGCCAGCTCACCACTGGCAACCCAAGAGACCCAGTACTTC. Protein product: CASSPLATQETQYF.

This clone appeared a single time. The chain couples TRBV6-6 to TRBJ2-2; D remains unclear. From germline, CDR1 is MNHNY and CDR2 SVGAGI (reference sequence). The CDR3 runs to 16 residues. Trimming removed 4 bases from V and 5 bases from J, with 17 bases in between. The CDR3 region is CASSSSRPGSTGELFF. The CDR3 DNA reads TGTGCCAGCAGTTCCTCTAGGCCAGGCAGTACCGGGGAGCTGTTTTTT.